The 26 T cell receptor beta chains reported below all come from one sample, sequenced in a study of blood T cell repertoires in COVID-19. Clones were read by immunoSEQ multiplex PCR, and TCRdb kept only the in-frame ones, dropping some. Altogether some 150,000 clones are present, about 86% being singletons, with the ten largest covering approximately 11%. Input material: peripheral blood. The receptors derive from a woman in her fifties or sixties with COVID-19, enrolled during active disease.

This clone showed up just once. The gene calls are TRBV19 and TRBJ1-4, with 9 bases lining up with TRBD1. Germline CDR1 reads LNHDA; CDR2 reads SQIVND (reference sequence). This CDR3 is 16 amino acids long. Losses at the gene ends were 3 bases for V and 6 bases for J; bases not matched to a gene: 8. The CDR3 nucleotides read TGTGCCAGTAGTATCCGTCTCCGGGACAGGGATGAAAAACTGTTTTTT. Its translation is CASSIRLRDRDEKLFF.

DNA for the CDR3: TGTGCCAGCTCACGGGGACAGGGGGCCGGCGGGGGCACTGAAGCTTTCTTT. Its protein is CASSRGQGAGGGTEAFF. The chain recombines TRBV18 with TRBJ1-1; TRBD1 matches at 12 bases. Germline CDR1 KGHSH, CDR2 LQKENI. The CDR3 runs 17 residues. V shed 4 bases, J shed 4 bases, and the junction held 10 bases outside the gene matches.

The V call is TRBV4-3, the J call TRBJ1-4; no firm D call. V was shortened by 3 bases and J by 2 bases, with 7 bases between the two germline ends. The germline V gene encodes CDR1 LGHNA and CDR2 YSLEER. This CDR3 is built from 14 residues. The CDR3 spells CASSHRGTNEKLFF. The CDR3 DNA sequence: TGCGCCAGCAGCCATAGAGGGACTAATGAAAAACTGTTTTTT.

CDR3 sequence: CASSSSGKPDTQYF. CDR3 DNA: TGTGCCAGTAGTTCGAGCGGGAAGCCAGATACGCAGTATTTT. The chain has TRBV19 and TRBJ2-3, with 7 bases fitting TRBD2. V gave up 5 bases and J gave up 4 bases; unmatched junction bases: 6. The germline V gene encodes CDR1 LNHDA and CDR2 SQIVND (reference sequence). The CDR3 extends over 14 amino acids. The full variable domain, completed using reference TRBV19 and TRBJ2-3, is DGGITQSPKYLFRKEGQNVTLSCEQNLNHDAMYWYRQDPGQGLRLIYYSQIVNDFQKGDIAEGYSVSREKKESFPLTVTSAQKNPTAFYLCASSSSGKPDTQYFGPGTRLTVL.

This clone was counted a few times. V and J are TRBV19 and TRBJ1-6; TRBD1 matches at 11 bases. The CDR3 contains 16 residues. J gave up 1 base and V 11 bases, and 7 bases lay outside the gene matches. Germline loops: CDR1 LNHDA, CDR2 SQIVND (reference sequence). The DNA for the CDR3 is TGTGCCTGCCGGGACAGGGGGAAATCCTATAATTCACCCCTCCACTTT. Its protein product is CACRDRGKSYNSPLHF.

The rearrangement uses TRBV6-6 and TRBJ2-7; 9 nucleotides align to TRBD2. CDR3 size: 13 residues. Germline values: CDR1 MNHNY, CDR2 SVGAGI (reference sequence). The V gene end was trimmed by 8 bases and the J gene end by 9 bases; junction bases not matched to a gene: 11. As DNA, the CDR3 is TGTGCCAGCGGGTTGGGTAGCGGGAGTTTGCAGTACTTC. Translating it yields CASGLGSGSLQYF.

The V call is TRBV5-1, the J call TRBJ2-3, with TRBD2 identical over 11 bases. The germline CDR1 and CDR2 sequences are SGHRS and YFSETQ. Trimming removed 2 bases from V and 4 bases from J; junction bases left unmatched: 3. The CDR3 totals 15 residues. In DNA, the CDR3 is TGCGCCAGCAGCTTTAGCGGGAGGGTGGCAGATACGCAGTATTTT. Protein: CASSFSGRVADTQYF.

The genes are TRBV11-2 and TRBJ2-3; TRBD1 is a possible D gene (6 bases). The CDR3 extends over 17 amino acids. The V gene lost 2 bases and the J gene lost 3 bases, with 18 bases spanning the gap. Germline-derived CDR1 and CDR2 are SGHAT and FQNNGV. CDR3 nucleotides: TGTGCCAGCAGCTTAATAAGAGGGGGAGCACAGACAGATACGCAGTATTTT. It specifies CASSLIRGGAQTDTQYF.

V and J are TRBV11-3 and TRBJ2-2, with D possibly matching TRBD2 (6 bases). This CDR3 comprises 14 residues. V lost 6 bases, J lost 4 bases, and 12 bases lay in between. Germline loops: CDR1 SGHNT, CDR2 YENEEA. In nucleotides, the CDR3 is TGTGCCAGCAGTCGGGAGTCGGGCACCGGGGAGCTGTTTTTT. It codes for CASSRESGTGELFF. The whole variable domain, filled in from reference TRBV11-3 and TRBJ2-2, reads EAGVVQSPRYKIIEKKQPVAFWCNPISGHNTLYWYLQNLGQGPELLIRYENEEAVDDSQLPKDRFSAERLKGVDSTLKIQPAELGDSAVYLCASSRESGTGELFFGEGSRLTVL.

This clone was observed a handful of times. The rearrangement joins TRBV7-3 to TRBJ2-3; 7 positions agree with TRBD2. This CDR3 contains 16 residues. The germline CDR1 and CDR2 sequences are SGHTA and FQGTGA. J was trimmed by 0 bases and V by 2 bases; bases with no gene match: 5. The CDR3 DNA follows: TGTGCCAGCAGCTTAGGGGGGGACCCAAGCACAGATACGCAGTATTTT. Its protein is CASSLGGDPSTDTQYF.

This rearrangement joins TRBV7-2 to TRBJ1-1; 8 bases are a match to TRBD1. Germline values: CDR1 SGHTA, CDR2 FQGNSA. The CDR3 extends over 14 amino acids. J lost 4 bases, V lost 3 bases, and 4 bases had no gene match. CDR3 region: CASSLTGASTEAFF. DNA of the CDR3: TGTGCCAGCAGCTTGACAGGGGCGAGCACTGAAGCTTTCTTT.

This clone was counted between two and nine times. The chain couples TRBV11-2 to TRBJ2-1; 10 bases fit TRBD2. The CDR3 runs to 16 residues. The trim removed 4 bases at V and 2 bases at J, leaving 5 bases unmatched. The germline CDR1 and CDR2 sequences are SGHAT and FQNNGV. CDR3 DNA: TGTGCCAGCAGCTATACCGGGACTAGCGCCTACAATGAGCAGTTCTTC. It translates to CASSYTGTSAYNEQFF.

The rearrangement uses TRBV27 and TRBJ1-3; the D gene is possibly TRBD1 (6 bases). Germline CDR1 MNHEY, CDR2 SMNVEV (reference sequence). Trimming took 5 bases from V and 2 from J, leaving 13 bases between them. The CDR3 is 15 amino acids. For the CDR3, the DNA is TGTGCCAGCAGTCGGTCCCAGGGGCCTGGAAACACCATATATTTT. Translation: CASSRSQGPGNTIYF.

Here the CDR3 reads CASSLPQGVAYTEAFF. The CDR3 DNA reads TGCGCCAGCAGCTTGCCGCAGGGTGTTGCGTACACTGAAGCTTTCTTT. The gene calls are TRBV5-1 and TRBJ1-1; tentative D call: TRBD1 (5 bases). The length of the CDR3 is 16 residues. V was clipped by 1 base and J by 3 bases, with 16 bases between them. Germline V lookup: CDR1 SGHRS, CDR2 YFSETQ.

This chain joins TRBV15 and TRBJ1-2; D ambiguous. The V gene's germline CDR1 is LNHNV and CDR2 YYDKDF (reference sequence). There are 15 residues in the CDR3. V lost 4 bases and J lost 3, with 15 bases in between. The chain's CDR3 is CATSNEGYSYYGYTF. The CDR3 bases are TGTGCCACCAGCAACGAAGGTTACAGTTACTATGGCTACACCTTC.

The CDR3 protein is CASSLFGGDSYEQYF. The CDR3 DNA is TGTGCCAGCAGTTTGTTTGGCGGAGACTCCTACGAGCAGTACTTC. The gene calls are TRBV28 and TRBJ2-7; D unresolved. This CDR3 contains 15 residues. Germline CDR1 and CDR2: MDHEN and SYDVKM. The V and J ends lost 3 bases and 0 bases respectively, with 12 bases between them. The full variable domain, with the rest looked up from reference TRBV28 and TRBJ2-7, is DVKVTQSSRYLVKRTGEKVFLECVQDMDHENMFWYRQDPGLGLRLIYFSYDVKMKEKGDIPEGYSVSREKKERFSLILESASTNQTSMYLCASSLFGGDSYEQYFGPGTRLTVT.

V is TRBV6-2 or TRBV6-3 and J is TRBJ1-1; 9 positions match TRBD1. After removal of 5 bases from V and 3 bases from J, the junction contained 4 bases not matched to a gene. CDR1 is MNHEY and CDR2 is SVGEGT in the germline V gene. The CDR3 sequence is 14 residues long. CDR3 in amino acids: CASSKRTGDTEAFF. CDR3 DNA: TGTGCCAGCAGTAAGCGGACAGGGGACACTGAAGCTTTCTTT.

The rearrangement links TRBV4-3 to TRBJ1-2; D is unresolved. Germline CDR1 is LGHNA and CDR2 is YSLEER. CDR3 size: 16 residues. V was trimmed by 1 base and J by 4 bases, leaving 16 bases between them. CDR3: CASSQVIPLRSYGYTF. The CDR3 nucleotides read TGCGCCAGCAGCCAAGTTATCCCCCTCCGGAGCTATGGCTACACCTTC.

The chain uses TRBV30 and TRBJ1-2; unclear D gene. The CDR3 length is 11 residues. The germline V gene has CDR1 GTSNPN and CDR2 SVGIG (reference sequence). V was cut by 0 bases and J by 8 bases, with 7 bases left in between. The CDR3 DNA reads TGTGCCTGGAGTGTCTTGGGCGGCTACACCTTC. Translating gives CAWSVLGGYTF.

This chain links TRBV7-2 with TRBJ1-5; 9 bases are a match to TRBD1. Germline CDR1 SGHTA, CDR2 FQGNSA. Unmatched junction bases numbered 5, after V lost 5 bases and J lost 0 bases. The CDR3 spans 16 residues. The chain's CDR3 is CASSNTGGYSNQPQHF. DNA for the CDR3: TGTGCCAGCAGCAACACAGGGGGCTATAGCAATCAGCCCCAGCATTTT.

The rearrangement links TRBV7-9 to TRBJ2-1; 8 nucleotides line up with TRBD2. The ends lost 5 bases at V and 5 bases at J; junction bases unmatched: 11. CDR3 length equals 16 residues. Germline V gives CDR1 SEHNR, CDR2 FQNEAQ (reference sequence). In nucleotides, the CDR3 is TGTGCCAGCAGCACTGGGGGGGTAGCGGGACACAATGAGCAGTTCTTC. Translated: CASSTGGVAGHNEQFF.

The rearrangement joins TRBV9 to TRBJ2-1, with 7 bases aligning to TRBD2. In germline, CDR1 is SGDLS, CDR2 YYNGEE. The CDR3 contains 16 residues. The trim removed 4 bases at V and 7 bases at J, leaving 14 bases unmatched. CDR3 DNA sequence: TGTGCCAGCAGCACATTAGCGGGTCCTCCGGGGAATGAGCAGTTCTTC. It translates to CASSTLAGPPGNEQFF.

This clone was detected a few times. The V gene is TRBV11-3, the J gene TRBJ2-3; 13 bases map to TRBD2. Germline CDR1 reads SGHNT; CDR2 reads YENEEA. This CDR3 comprises 18 residues. V shed 5 bases, J shed 1 base, and the junction held 9 bases outside the gene matches. The CDR3 is CASSVLPGLAGRTDTQYF. The DNA of the CDR3 is TGTGCCAGCAGCGTCCTACCGGGACTAGCGGGGCGCACAGATACGCAGTATTTT.

This clone has a handful of counts. This rearrangement joins TRBV6-6 to TRBJ1-2, with a weak D call TRBD1 (6 bases). CDR1 is MNHNY, CDR2 SVGAGI, per germline (reference sequence). The V end was cut by 7 bases, the J end by 1 base, with 13 bases between. This CDR3 region has 14 residues. The CDR3 here is CASTSKGGNYGYTF. The DNA of the CDR3 is TGTGCCAGCACCTCGAAAGGGGGTAACTATGGCTACACCTTC.

This chain connects TRBV7-3 to TRBJ2-2; unclear D gene. Germline assignment: CDR1 SGHTA and CDR2 FQGTGA. Trimming stripped 5 bases from V and 0 bases from J, with 10 bases between. CDR3 size: 15 residues. The CDR3 sequence: CASSARLSNTGELFF. The CDR3 DNA sequence: TGTGCCAGCAGCGCACGACTCTCGAACACCGGGGAGCTGTTTTTT.

CDR3 coding DNA: TGTGCCAGCAGCCAAGAATCTGTTTTTACGCAGTATTTT. This gives the protein CASSQESVFTQYF. V is TRBV14 and J is TRBJ2-3; D not certain. Trimming left V 0 bases short and J 8 bases short, with 9 bases between. CDR1 is SGHDN and CDR2 is FVKESK in the germline V gene. The CDR3 consists of 13 residues.